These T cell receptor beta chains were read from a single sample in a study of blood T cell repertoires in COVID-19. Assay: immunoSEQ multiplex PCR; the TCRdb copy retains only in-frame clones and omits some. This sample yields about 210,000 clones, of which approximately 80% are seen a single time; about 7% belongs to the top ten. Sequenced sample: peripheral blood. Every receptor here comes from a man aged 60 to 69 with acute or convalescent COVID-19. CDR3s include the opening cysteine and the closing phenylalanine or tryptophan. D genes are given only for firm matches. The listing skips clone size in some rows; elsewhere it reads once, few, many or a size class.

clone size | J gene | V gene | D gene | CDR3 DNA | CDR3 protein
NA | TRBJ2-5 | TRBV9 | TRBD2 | TGTGCCAGCAGCGAGGGGACTAGCGGGAGTGTAGGACGAGAGACCCAGTACTTC | CASSEGTSGSVGRETQYF
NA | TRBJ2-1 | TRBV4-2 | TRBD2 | TGTGCCAGCAGCTTAGCCGGGACTAGCGGGGTTAATGAGCAGTTCTTC | CASSLAGTSGVNEQFF
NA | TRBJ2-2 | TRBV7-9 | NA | TGTGCCAGCAGCTTTATTCGGGGGACCGTCTCGAACACCGGGGAGCTGTTTTTT | CASSFIRGTVSNTGELFF
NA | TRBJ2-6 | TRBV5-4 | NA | TGTGCCAGCGGTCCAGGGGACTCTGGGGCCAACGTCCTGACTTTC | CASGPGDSGANVLTF
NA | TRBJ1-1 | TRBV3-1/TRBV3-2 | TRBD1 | TGTGCCAGCAGCCCTATAGGACAGGGCACTGAAGCTTTCTTT | CASSPIGQGTEAFF
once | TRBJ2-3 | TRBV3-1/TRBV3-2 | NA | TGTGCCAGCAGCCAAGACTCTACAGATACGCAGTATTTT | CASSQDSTDTQYF
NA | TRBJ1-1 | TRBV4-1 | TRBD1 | TGCGCCAGCAGCCACCGGACAGGGAACACTGAAGCTTTCTTT | CASSHRTGNTEAFF
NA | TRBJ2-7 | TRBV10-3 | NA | TGTGCCATCAGTGAGTCCGGGACCCGAGCGGGCGAGCAGTACTTC | CAISESGTRAGEQYF
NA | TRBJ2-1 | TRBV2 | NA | TGTGCCAGTCCCTTGGGGGGACCCAATGAGCAGTTCTTC | CASPLGGPNEQFF
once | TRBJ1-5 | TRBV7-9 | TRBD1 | TGTGCCAGCAGCTTAGGGACAGGGCTGGCGGCCCAGCATTTT | CASSLGTGLAAQHF
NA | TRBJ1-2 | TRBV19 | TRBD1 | TGTGCCAGTAGTACGTCCGACAGGGTTCGTGGCTACACCTTC | CASSTSDRVRGYTF
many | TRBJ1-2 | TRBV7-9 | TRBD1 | TGTGCCAGCAGCCATACAGGGGGCCGGGGGAACTATGGCTACACCTTC | CASSHTGGRGNYGYTF
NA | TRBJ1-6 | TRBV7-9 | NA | TGTGCCAGCAGCCCCGTAGGGGTTTCACCCCTCCACTTT | CASSPVGVSPLHF
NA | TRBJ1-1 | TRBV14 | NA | TGTGCCAGCAGCCAAGCTGGAGGGAAAAAGGAAGCTTTCTTT | CASSQAGGKKEAFF
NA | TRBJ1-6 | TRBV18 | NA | TGTGCCAGCTCATACAGAAGTAATACTGAGAGCTCCTATAATTCACCCCTCCACTTT | CASSYRSNTESSYNSPLHF
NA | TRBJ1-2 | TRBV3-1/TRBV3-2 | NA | TGTGCCAGCAGCCAGGGGGGGGCAGGCTACACCTTC | CASSQGGAGYTF
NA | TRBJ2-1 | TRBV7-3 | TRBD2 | TGTGCCAGCAGCTCGGCGACTAGCGGGGGGTCCAACTCCTACAATGAGCAGTTCTTC | CASSSATSGGSNSYNEQFF
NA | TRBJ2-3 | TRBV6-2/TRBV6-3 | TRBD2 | TGTGCCAGCAGTTACCCCGGGGGGGCCTCAGATACGCAGTATTTT | CASSYPGGASDTQYF
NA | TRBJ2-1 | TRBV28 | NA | TGTGCCAGCAGTTTCCCCTCGACAGGAAGCTCCTACAATGAGCAGTTCTTC | CASSFPSTGSSYNEQFF
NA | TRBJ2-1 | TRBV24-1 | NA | TGTGCCACCAGTCGTCGGGGAGTGGGTAATGAGCAGTTCTTC | CATSRRGVGNEQFF
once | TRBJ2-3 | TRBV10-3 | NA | TGTGCCATCAGTGATGGAGGCACAGATACGCAGTATTTT | CAISDGGTDTQYF
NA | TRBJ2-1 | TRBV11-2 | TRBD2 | TGTGCCAGCAGCCTAGGATATACCGGGACTAGCGGGGTCGATGAGCAGTTCTTC | CASSLGYTGTSGVDEQFF
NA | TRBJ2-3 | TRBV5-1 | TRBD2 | TGCGCCAGCAGCTTGGGCGGGAGTACCGCAGATACGCAGTATTTT | CASSLGGSTADTQYF
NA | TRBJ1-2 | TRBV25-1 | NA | TGTGCCAGCAGTACTCATGACAGAAGCAATTATGGCTACACCTTC | CASSTHDRSNYGYTF
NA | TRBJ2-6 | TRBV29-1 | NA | TGCAGCGCAGGGGTCTCTGGGGCCAACGTCCTGACTTTC | CSAGVSGANVLTF
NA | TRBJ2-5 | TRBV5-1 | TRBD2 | TGCGCCACCAGCTTCGGGACTAGCGGGGGGGCCGGGCAAGAGACCCAGTACTTC | CATSFGTSGGAGQETQYF
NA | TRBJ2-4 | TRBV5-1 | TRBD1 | TGCGCCAGCTCAACGAACACAGGGGGCACCAAAAACATTCAGTACTTC | CASSTNTGGTKNIQYF
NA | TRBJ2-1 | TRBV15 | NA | TGTGCCACCAGCAGAAATCGGGAGAATGAGCAGTTCTTC | CATSRNRENEQFF
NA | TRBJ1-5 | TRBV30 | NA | TGTGCCTGGAGACCTGCGGGAGGGTTGGGCATCAGTCAGCCCCAGCATTTT | CAWRPAGGLGISQPQHF
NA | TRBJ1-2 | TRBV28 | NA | TGTGCCAGCAGTTCCCCCGACAGGCACTATGGCTACACCTTC | CASSSPDRHYGYTF
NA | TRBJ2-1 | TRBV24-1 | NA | TGTGCCACCAAGGCCCGGGATAATGAGCAGTTCTTC | CATKARDNEQFF
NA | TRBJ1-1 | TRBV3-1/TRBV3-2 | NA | TGTGCCAGCAGCCAAGCAAGCAACACTGAAGCTTTCTTT | CASSQASNTEAFF
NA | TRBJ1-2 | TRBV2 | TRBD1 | TGTGCCAGCAGCGGACAGGGGGCGGGTTGGTTCTTC | CASSGQGAGWFF
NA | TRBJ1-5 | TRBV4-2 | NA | TGTGCCAGCAGCCAAGTCGGGGGTGGCAATCAGCCCCAGCATTTT | CASSQVGGGNQPQHF
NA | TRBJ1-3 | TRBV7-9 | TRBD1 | TGTGCCAGCAGGGAACAAGCAGGGGGGCCTGGAAACACCATATATTTT | CASREQAGGPGNTIYF
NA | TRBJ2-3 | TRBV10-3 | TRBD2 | TGTGCCACCCTAATTCGACTAGCGGGAGGAGATACGCAGTATTTT | CATLIRLAGGDTQYF
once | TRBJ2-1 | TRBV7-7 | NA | TGTGCTAGCAGCCCCACAGGGGGGGGCCGTTACTCCTACAATGAGCAGTTCTTC | CASSPTGGGRYSYNEQFF
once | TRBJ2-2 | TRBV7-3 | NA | TGTGCCAGCAGCTCCGCGACAGCCGGGGAGCTGTTTTTT | CASSSATAGELFF
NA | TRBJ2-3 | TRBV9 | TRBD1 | TGTGCCAGCAGCCCCCGACAGGGGGGGGCAGATACGCAGTATTTT | CASSPRQGGADTQYF
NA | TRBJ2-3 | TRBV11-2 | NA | TGTGCCAGCAGCTCCCTAGGGAGGACGGGGGATACGCAGTATTTT | CASSSLGRTGDTQYF
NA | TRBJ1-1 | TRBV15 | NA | TGTGCCACCAGCAGTAAGAACACTGAAGCTTTCTTT | CATSSKNTEAFF
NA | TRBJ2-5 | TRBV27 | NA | TGTGCCAGCAGTTCTGGCTCGGGGTGGAGGCCCGTATACCAAGAGACCCAGTACTTC | CASSSGSGWRPVYQETQYF
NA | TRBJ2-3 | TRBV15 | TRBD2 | TGTGCCACCAGCACCGAGCGGGGGGTCCACACAGATACGCAGTATTTT | CATSTERGVHTDTQYF
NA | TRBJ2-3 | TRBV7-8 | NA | TGTGCCAGCAGCCGCAATACACGCACAGATACGCAGTATTTT | CASSRNTRTDTQYF
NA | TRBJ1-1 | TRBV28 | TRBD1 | TGTGCCAGCAGTCCACCTGGACAGGGGAACACTGAAGCTTTCTTT | CASSPPGQGNTEAFF
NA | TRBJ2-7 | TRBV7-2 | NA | TGTGCCAGCAGCTTAGGGCGACAGACCTACGAGCAGTACTTC | CASSLGRQTYEQYF
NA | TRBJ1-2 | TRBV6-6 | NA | TGTGCCAGCAGCGAAGTGGGGGGACGGAACTATGGCTACACCTTC | CASSEVGGRNYGYTF
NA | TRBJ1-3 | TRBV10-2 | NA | TGCGCCAGCAGTGAGGTCGGGGTACAGAGCACCATATATTTT | CASSEVGVQSTIYF